This TCR beta chain was documented in a study of control samples from healthy donors and cancer patients. Trimming cost V 2 bases and J 6 bases, with 17 bases left between them. The germline V gene has CDR1 SGHAT and CDR2 FQNNGV. The CDR3 is made up of 15 amino acids. Clones were sequenced by immunoSEQ multiplex PCR, and TCRdb holds only the in-frame ones, with some missing. The sample consists of some 150,000 clones, 85% to 95% of them appearing once. This TCR was recovered from a man between 35 and 55 years old in good health. The chain employs TRBV11-2 and TRBJ2-7; D not resolved. The specimen sequenced was blood. In DNA form, the CDR3 reads TGTGCCAGCAGCTTAAACTCCCTCGAGCGAGTCGAGCAGTACTTC. It codes for CASSLNSLERVEQYF.